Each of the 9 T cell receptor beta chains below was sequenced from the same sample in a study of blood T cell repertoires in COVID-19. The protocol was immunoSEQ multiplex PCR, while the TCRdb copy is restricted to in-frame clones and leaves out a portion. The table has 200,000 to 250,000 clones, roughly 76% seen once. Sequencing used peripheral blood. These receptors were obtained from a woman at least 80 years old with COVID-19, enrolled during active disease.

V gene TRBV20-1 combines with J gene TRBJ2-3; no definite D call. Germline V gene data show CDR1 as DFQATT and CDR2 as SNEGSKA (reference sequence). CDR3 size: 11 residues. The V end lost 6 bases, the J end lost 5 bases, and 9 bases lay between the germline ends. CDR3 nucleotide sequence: TGCAGTGCAGATCTATTAGATACGCAGTATTTT. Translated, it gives CSADLLDTQYF.

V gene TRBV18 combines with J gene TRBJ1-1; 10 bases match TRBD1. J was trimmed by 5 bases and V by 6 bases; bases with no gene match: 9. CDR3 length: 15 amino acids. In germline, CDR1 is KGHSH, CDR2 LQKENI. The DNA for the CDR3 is TGTGCCAGCTCCTCATGGACAGGGGGAAAGACTGAAGCTTTCTTT. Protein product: CASSSWTGGKTEAFF.

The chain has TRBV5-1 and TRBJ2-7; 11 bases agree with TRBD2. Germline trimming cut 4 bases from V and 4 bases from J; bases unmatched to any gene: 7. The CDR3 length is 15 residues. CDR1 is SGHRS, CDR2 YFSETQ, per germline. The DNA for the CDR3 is TGCGCCAGCAGCCCGCTAGCGGGGGGCCGGTACGAGCAGTACTTC. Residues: CASSPLAGGRYEQYF.

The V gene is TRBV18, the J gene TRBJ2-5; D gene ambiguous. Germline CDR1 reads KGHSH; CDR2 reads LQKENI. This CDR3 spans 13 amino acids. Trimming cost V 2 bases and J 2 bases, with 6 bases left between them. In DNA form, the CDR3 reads TGTGCCAGCTCACCAGTGACACAAGAGACCCAGTACTTC. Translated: CASSPVTQETQYF.

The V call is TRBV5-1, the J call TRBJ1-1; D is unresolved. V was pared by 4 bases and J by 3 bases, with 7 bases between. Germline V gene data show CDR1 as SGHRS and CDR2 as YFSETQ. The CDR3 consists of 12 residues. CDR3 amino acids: CASSGPDTEAFF. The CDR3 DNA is TGCGCCAGCAGCGGTCCGGACACTGAAGCTTTCTTT.

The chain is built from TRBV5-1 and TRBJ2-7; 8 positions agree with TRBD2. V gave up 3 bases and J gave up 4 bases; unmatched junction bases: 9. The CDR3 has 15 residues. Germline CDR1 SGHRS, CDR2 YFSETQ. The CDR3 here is CASSSTGGYRYEQYF. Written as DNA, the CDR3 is TGCGCCAGCAGCTCGACGGGAGGGTATCGGTACGAGCAGTACTTC.

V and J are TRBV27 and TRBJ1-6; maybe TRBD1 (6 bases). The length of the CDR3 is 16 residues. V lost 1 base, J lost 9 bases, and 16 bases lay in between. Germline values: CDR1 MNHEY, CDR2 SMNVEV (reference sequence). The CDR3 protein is CASSLWGGSSISPLHF. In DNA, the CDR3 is TGTGCCAGCAGTTTATGGGGGGGCTCCTCAATTTCACCCCTCCACTTT.

The CDR3 loop reads CASSFWPKLGRLATDTQYF. The CDR3 DNA reads TGTGCCAGCAGTTTCTGGCCAAAACTAGGGCGGCTAGCAACAGATACGCAGTATTTT. The chain links TRBV27 to TRBJ2-3; possibly TRBD2 for D (5 bases). Trimming took 3 bases from V and 3 from J, leaving 25 bases between them. The CDR3 runs 19 residues. Looked up from germline, CDR1 is MNHEY and CDR2 is SMNVEV (reference sequence).

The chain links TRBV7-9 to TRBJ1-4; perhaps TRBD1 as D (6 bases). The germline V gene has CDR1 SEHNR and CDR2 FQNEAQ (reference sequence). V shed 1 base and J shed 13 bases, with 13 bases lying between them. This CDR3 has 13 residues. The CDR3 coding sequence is TGTGCCAGCAGCTTAGACGAGGGCAGGGGACTGTTTTTT. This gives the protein CASSLDEGRGLFF. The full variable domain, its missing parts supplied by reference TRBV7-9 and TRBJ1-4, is DTGVSQNPRHKITKRGQNVTFRCDPISEHNRLYWYRQTLGQGPEFLTYFQNEAQLEKSRLLSDRFSAERPKGSFSTLEIQRTEQGDSAMYLCASSLDEGRGLFFGSGTQLSVL.